What follows are 15 T cell receptor beta chains derived from one specimen sequenced in a study of spatial heterogeneity in lung cancer. The sample's time point: sample taken at primary tumor resection. Overall study findings and caveats: Intratumoral expanded alpha and beta TCR counts were found to track tumor mutation counts.

A single record per CDR3 protein comes from TCRdb applying MiXCR to the 5' RACE reads. This sample has over 10,000 distinct CDR3 sequences; roughly 5.6% occur once, and the top ten carry approximately 25%. The antigens of these receptors remain unknown. The material was lung tumor tissue, obtained at surgery. Receptors were obtained from a male donor with early-stage non-small cell lung cancer.

This clonotype was found many times. This beta chain represents an off-target read in a library built for alpha chains; its size is of limited meaning. This chain joins TRBV2 and TRBJ1-4, with D hard to call. CDR3 length equals 13 residues. From germline, CDR1 is SNHLY and CDR2 FYNNEI. Trimming removed 2 bases from V and 11 bases from J, with 12 bases in between. The CDR3 sequence is CASSERRVRKLFF. Written as DNA, the CDR3 is TGTGCCAGCAGTGAAAGGAGGGTCCGGAAACTGTTTTTT.

This clonotype was seen ten or more times. This beta chain is an off-target read within a library intended for alpha chains, so its frequency means little. This chain links TRBV7-9 with TRBJ1-6; D is ambiguous. Germline-derived CDR1 and CDR2 are SEHNR and FQNEAQ (reference sequence). V lost 0 bases, J lost 1 base, and 10 bases lay in between. The CDR3 is 17 residues long. The CDR3 sequence is CASSLANTASYNSPLHF. In nucleotides, the CDR3 is TGTGCCAGCAGCTTAGCGAACACAGCTTCCTATAATTCACCCCTCCACTTT.

This clonotype has a count of ten or more. Within a library made for alpha chains, this beta chain is off target, and its count is uninformative. The rearrangement joins TRBV5-4 to TRBJ2-3; D may be TRBD2 (7 bases). Trimming took 0 bases from V and 3 from J, leaving 14 bases between them. CDR3 length: 16 residues. The V gene's germline CDR1 is SGHNT and CDR2 YYREEE (reference sequence). The DNA of the CDR3 is TGTGCCAGCAGCTTGGTTGCGGGGGCCCAAACAGATACGCAGTATTTT. Protein: CASSLVAGAQTDTQYF.

This clonotype was detected ten times or more. This beta chain appears as a stray read in a library generated for alpha chains; its size is not informative. The gene calls are TRBV6-5 and TRBJ2-1; 11 bases fit TRBD2. The V gene's germline CDR1 is MNHEY and CDR2 SVGAGI. The junction had 9 bases not matched to a gene; V was cut back by 2 bases and J by 0 bases. CDR3 size: 19 residues. In DNA form, the CDR3 reads TGTGCCAGCAGTTACCCCCGGGCTAGCGGGGGGCGCTCCTACAATGAGCAGTTCTTC. Translating it yields CASSYPRASGGRSYNEQFF.

A remark on this clonotype: The germline gene is not matched at one end of the junction; a read error may be the cause. The library was designed around alpha chains, so this beta chain is a stray read whose abundance carries little weight. The J gene is TRBJ1-1, the V gene TRBV7-2, with D perhaps TRBD1 (5 bases). The CDR3 length is 14 residues. Germline V CDR1 and CDR2: SGHTA, FQGNSA. CDR3 DNA sequence: TGTGCCAGCAGCTTAGCGTCGACAGACACTGGAGCTTTCTTT. The encoded protein is CASSLASTDTGAFF.

This clonotype was found many times. In a library made to pick up alpha chains, this beta chain is a stray read with a size that means little. The CDR3 nucleotides read TGTGCCAGCAGTTACTCCGGGGGGGGCAATCAGCCCCAGCATTTT. Its translation is CASSYSGGGNQPQHF. The chain recombines TRBV6-2 or TRBV6-3 with TRBJ1-5, with TRBD1 as a possible D gene (5 bases). This CDR3 has 15 amino acids. The V end lost 0 bases, the J end lost 2 bases, and 8 bases lay between the germline ends. Germline V gives CDR1 MNHEY, CDR2 SVGEGT.

As regards this clonotype: Little can be read into the size of this beta chain, an off-target read in a library designed for alpha chains. The chain employs TRBV7-9 and TRBJ2-4; no definite D call. The CDR3 length is 12 residues. Per germline, CDR1 SEHNR and CDR2 FQNEAQ (reference sequence). Trimming left V 3 bases short and J 5 bases short, with 5 bases between. CDR3 amino acids: CASSFGENIQYF. The CDR3 DNA reads TGTGCCAGCAGCTTTGGAGAAAACATTCAGTACTTC. Complete variable domain (other parts from reference TRBV7-9 and TRBJ2-4): DTGVSQNPRHKITKRGQNVTFRCDPISEHNRLYWYRQTLGQGPEFLTYFQNEAQLEKSRLLSDRFSAERPKGSFSTLEIQRTEQGDSAMYLCASSFGENIQYFGAGTRLSVL.

This clonotype was counted at least ten times. The size of this beta chain means little, since it is a stray read in a library made for alpha chains. This chain joins TRBV5-1 and TRBJ1-4, with 8 bases matching TRBD1. V was pared by 4 bases and J by 3 bases, with 8 bases of the junction left unmatched. The CDR3 runs 16 residues. CDR1 is SGHRS, CDR2 YFSETQ, per germline. The CDR3 DNA follows: TGCGCCAGCAGCCGACAGGGGATGTTGGCTAATGAAAAACTGTTTTTT. Translation gives CASSRQGMLANEKLFF.

This clonotype was recorded at least ten times. This beta chain is off target for a library built for alpha chains, so its abundance means little. The genes are TRBV5-1 and TRBJ2-3, with TRBD2 as a possible D gene (6 bases). Trimming cost V 0 bases and J 5 bases, with 22 bases left between them. The CDR3 contains 18 residues. Germline V CDR1 and CDR2: SGHRS, YFSETQ. CDR3 region: CASSLGPRGRGFVDTQYF. The CDR3 nucleotides are TGCGCCAGCAGCTTGGGCCCGAGGGGTCGGGGGTTCGTAGATACGCAGTATTTT. Together with reference TRBV5-1 and TRBJ2-3, the CDR3 gives the full variable domain: KAGVTQTPRYLIKTRGQQVTLSCSPISGHRSVSWYQQTPGQGLQFLFEYFSETQRNKGNFPGRFSGRQFSNSRSEMNVSTLELGDSALYLCASSLGPRGRGFVDTQYFGPGTRLTVL.

Details on this clonotype: The library was designed around alpha chains, so this beta chain is a stray read whose abundance carries little weight. V and J are TRBV7-9 and TRBJ2-1; D not resolved. V lost 3 bases to trimming and J lost 6 bases, with 15 bases between them. The CDR3 loop spans 15 amino acids. CDR1 is SEHNR and CDR2 is FQNEAQ in the germline V gene (reference sequence). In nucleotides, the CDR3 is TGTGCCAGCAGCTTTAGATCCCTCTCGGGCAATGAGCAGTTCTTC. This codes for CASSFRSLSGNEQFF.

The table lists this clonotype with many counts. A library made for alpha chains picked up this beta chain off target, so its size means little. This rearrangement joins TRBV7-9 to TRBJ1-1; the D is unclear. The germline gives CDR1 SEHNR, CDR2 FQNEAQ (reference sequence). The length of the CDR3 is 14 residues. Trimming cost V 5 bases and J 4 bases, with 14 bases left between them. CDR3 sequence: CASSAIRVLTEAFF. CDR3 coding DNA: TGTGCCAGCAGCGCGATCCGGGTTCTCACTGAAGCTTTCTTT. The variable domain in full, completed from reference TRBV7-9 and TRBJ1-1, reads DTGVSQNPRHKITKRGQNVTFRCDPISEHNRLYWYRQTLGQGPEFLTYFQNEAQLEKSRLLSDRFSAERPKGSFSTLEIQRTEQGDSAMYLCASSAIRVLTEAFFGQGTRLTVV.

This clonotype was counted at least ten times. Since it is a stray read in a library aimed at alpha chains, this beta chain has a size that is not meaningful. This chain links TRBV20-1 with TRBJ2-3; D is ambiguous. CDR1 and CDR2 (germline): DFQATT, SNEGSKA (reference sequence). This CDR3 comprises 12 residues. Trimming pared 5 bases from V and 3 bases from J, leaving 9 bases between. The CDR3 protein is CSASPVTDTQYF. In nucleotides, the CDR3 is TGCAGTGCTTCCCCGGTGACAGATACGCAGTATTTT.

Many counts were recorded for this clonotype. The size of this beta chain means little, since it is a stray read in a library made for alpha chains. This rearrangement joins TRBV7-9 to TRBJ2-2; 8 bases agree with TRBD2. Germline lookup yields CDR1 SEHNR and CDR2 FQNEAQ (reference sequence). The CDR3 totals 17 residues. J lost 4 bases, V lost 5 bases, and 12 bases had no gene match. This chain's CDR3 is CASSPRRAGGSTGELFF. The CDR3 region has the DNA TGTGCCAGCAGCCCCCGGAGGGCGGGGGGAAGCACCGGGGAGCTGTTTTTT.

This clonotype was counted ten times or more. Because the library targeted alpha chains, this beta chain is an off-target read whose size means little. This chain uses TRBV5-1 with TRBJ1-1; D may be TRBD1 (6 bases). The ends were cut back, 0 bases at V and 4 bases at J, with 16 bases in the middle. Germline values: CDR1 SGHRS, CDR2 YFSETQ. The CDR3 sequence is 16 residues long. The CDR3 loop reads CASSLAVRVGATEAFF. The CDR3 DNA reads TGCGCCAGCAGCTTGGCGGTACGGGTGGGGGCCACTGAAGCTTTCTTT.

This clonotype was found many times. This beta chain turned up in a library designed for alpha chains; as an off-target read, its abundance says little. The V gene is TRBV4-1, the J gene TRBJ2-7; 13 bases agree with TRBD2. V shed 4 bases and J 0 bases; nucleotides not matched to a gene: 18. CDR3 size: 21 residues. Germline CDR1 and CDR2: MGHRA and YSYEKL. The CDR3 loop is CASSPVPGLAGKGKGSYEQYF. The CDR3 nucleotides read TGCGCCAGCAGCCCAGTCCCGGGACTAGCGGGAAAGGGAAAGGGCTCCTACGAGCAGTACTTC.